Below, 10 T cell receptor beta chains from the same sample are listed, as sequenced in a study of cytomegalovirus exposure and HLA in healthy donors. The PCR made use of 60 Vbeta and 13 Jbeta primers. Produced via immunoSEQ multiplex PCR; TCRdb's table is partial and in-frame only. The sample contains tens of thousands of clones, around two thirds of which appear only once. The sequencing sample was made of PBMCs. The source of these receptors is a woman aged 60-75 years in good health and CMV-seropositive.

The chain combines TRBV30 with TRBJ2-5, with D perhaps TRBD2 (5 bases). The V and J ends lost 0 bases and 7 bases respectively, with 12 bases between them. The CDR3 loop spans 13 amino acids. The germline gives CDR1 GTSNPN, CDR2 SVGIG (reference sequence). The CDR3 nucleotides are TGTGCCTGGAGTGTACGGGAACGAGGGACCCAGTACTTC. It is translated as CAWSVRERGTQYF. Using reference TRBV30 and TRBJ2-5 for the parts outside the CDR3, the full variable domain is SQTIHQWPATLVQPVGSPLSLECTVEGTSNPNLYWYRQAAGRGLQLLFYSVGIGQISSEVPQNLSASRPQDRQFILSSKKLLLSDSGFYLCAWSVRERGTQYFGPGTRLLVL.

The rearrangement joins TRBV10-3 to TRBJ1-4; 7 bases are a match to TRBD1. J lost 3 bases, V lost 6 bases, and 1 base had no gene match. Germline CDR1 and CDR2: ENHRY and SYGVKD. The CDR3 consists of 13 residues. As DNA, the CDR3 is TGTGCCATCAGACAGGGGTCTAATGAAAAACTGTTTTTT. This sequence encodes CAIRQGSNEKLFF.

The V and J genes are TRBV6-5 and TRBJ1-1; D is undetermined. The CDR3 covers 13 residues. Trimming stripped 2 bases from V and 5 bases from J, with 9 bases between. Germline CDR1 reads MNHEY; CDR2 reads SVGAGI. The CDR3 protein is CASSYTGVTEAFF. The DNA of the CDR3 is TGTGCCAGCAGTTACACGGGTGTTACTGAAGCTTTCTTT.

In its sample, this clone was seen a few times. This sequence joins TRBV9 and TRBJ2-3; 12 bases fit TRBD2. V shed 0 bases and J 9 bases; nucleotides not matched to a gene: 8. CDR3 length: 16 amino acids. Germline V lookup: CDR1 SGDLS, CDR2 YYNGEE. In DNA form, the CDR3 reads TGTGCCAGCAGCGTAGGCCGGGGGCTAGCGGGGGGGACGCAGTATTTT. Its translation is CASSVGRGLAGGTQYF.

As concerns this clone: The junction departs from germline at one end; a sequencing error may be responsible. V usage is TRBV10-3 and J usage is TRBJ1-5; D remains ambiguous. The CDR3 contains 14 residues. Germline V CDR1 and CDR2: ENHRY, SYGVKD. Here the CDR3 reads CASSEAGSNQPQHF. In DNA form, the CDR3 reads TGTGCCAGCAGTGAGGCGGGGTCGAATCAGCCCCAGCATTTT.

In its sample, this clone was seen a few times. V usage is TRBV10-3 and J usage is TRBJ1-1; 12 bases fit TRBD1. Germline V CDR1 and CDR2: ENHRY, SYGVKD. CDR3 length equals 15 residues. The V and J ends lost 7 bases and 3 bases, in that order; junction bases with no gene match: 6. In nucleotides, the CDR3 is TGTGCCATCACCGGGGACAGGGGGCAGGACACTGAAGCTTTCTTT. Its translation: CAITGDRGQDTEAFF.

This clone was counted once. The chain recombines TRBV27 with TRBJ1-5, with 9 bases matching TRBD1. J lost 7 bases, V lost 5 bases, and 12 bases had no gene match. The CDR3 runs 16 residues. Germline CDR1 MNHEY, CDR2 SMNVEV (reference sequence). The CDR3 DNA reads TGTGCCAGCAGTGCCTGGTGGGACAGGGTCTCCCAGCCCCAGCATTTT. Residues: CASSAWWDRVSQPQHF.

This clone was recorded a few times. The chain uses TRBV6-5 and TRBJ1-1; maybe TRBD1 (6 bases). The V gene lost 10 bases and the J gene lost 4 bases, with 16 bases spanning the gap. The CDR3 is 13 residues long. Per germline, CDR1 MNHEY and CDR2 SVGAGI. The CDR3 region is CATWGQAFTEAFF. As DNA, the CDR3 is TGTGCCACCTGGGGGCAGGCATTCACTGAAGCTTTCTTT.

This clone turned up a few times. The chain links TRBV15 to TRBJ2-6; unclear D gene. Per the germline V gene, CDR1 is LNHNV and CDR2 is YYDKDF (reference sequence). The CDR3 consists of 15 residues. The V end lost 2 bases, the J end lost 2 bases, and 7 bases lay between the germline ends. CDR3 region: CATSRPPAGANVLTF. As DNA, the CDR3 is TGTGCCACCAGCAGACCCCCTGCTGGGGCCAACGTCCTGACTTTC.

The chain links TRBV5-5 to TRBJ2-7, with 7 bases fitting TRBD1. Germline assignment: CDR1 SGHKS and CDR2 YYEKEE (reference sequence). The CDR3 runs to 14 residues. V shed 3 bases and J 6 bases; nucleotides not matched to a gene: 9. The CDR3 DNA is TGTGCCAGCAGCTACCGGGACAGCATACGCGAGCAGTACTTC. Protein sequence: CASSYRDSIREQYF.